The 25 T cell receptor beta chains below all came from one sample that was sequenced in a study of regulatory T cells in long-lasting Graves disease. To make TCR beta libraries, researchers used iRepertoire HTBI primers and Arm-PCR of CDR3 regions. Via MiXCR, TCRdb re-called the multiplex PCR reads, giving one row per CDR3 protein. The profile shows around 400,000 distinct CDR3 sequences, around 22% of them singletons. Noted time point: persistent/refractory GD, antithyroid drugs over 5 years with positive TRAb. RNA from PBMCs was the source of the TCR library. Sequenced material: peripheral blood mononuclear cells (PBMCs), taken when the disease was refractory, from a patient treated with antithyroid drugs. The receptors originated from a female donor with Graves disease.

In its sample, this clonotype was seen many times. The gene calls are TRBV27 and TRBJ1-1, with TRBD1 as a possible D gene (5 bases). V dropped 4 bases and J dropped 4 bases, with 16 bases sitting between them. Germline V CDR1 and CDR2: MNHEY, SMNVEV (reference sequence). This CDR3 contains 15 residues. CDR3 bases: TGTGCCAGCAGTTACCGGGGCGCGGAGGTCACTGAAGCTTTCTTT. Translating gives CASSYRGAEVTEAFF.

There are a few counts of this clonotype. The CDR3 reads CSAQAPLGRTDTQYF. The CDR3 nucleotides read TGCAGTGCTCAAGCCCCCCTTGGACGCACAGATACGCAGTATTTT. The chain is built from TRBV20-1 and TRBJ2-3; D is unresolved. The CDR3 extends over 15 amino acids. The germline gives CDR1 DFQATT, CDR2 SNEGSKA (reference sequence). V lost 5 bases and J 1 base, leaving 16 bases between the germline ends.

The J gene is TRBJ1-1, the V gene TRBV5-1; TRBD1 aligns across 7 bases. This CDR3 contains 13 residues. J lost 8 bases, V lost 4 bases, and 8 bases had no gene match. Germline CDR1 is SGHRS and CDR2 is YFSETQ. The CDR3 DNA sequence: TGCGCCAGCAGCACCTCACGACAGGGAGAAGCTTTCTTT. The encoded protein is CASSTSRQGEAFF.

The CDR3, as DNA: TGCAGTGCTAGCGCCAACGAGCAGTACTTC. Translation gives CSASANEQYF. J is TRBJ2-5 and V is TRBV20-1; D ambiguous. With the DNA end fitting TRBJ2-7 better, the J assignment may be wrong. The CDR3 length is 10 residues. CDR1 and CDR2 from the germline V gene are DFQATT and SNEGSKA (reference sequence).

This clonotype was observed many times. The V call is TRBV2, the J call TRBJ2-7; 9 bases line up with TRBD2. With 4 bases clipped from V and 6 bases from J, the junction kept 10 bases outside the gene matches. Looked up from germline, CDR1 is SNHLY and CDR2 is FYNNEI. The CDR3 has 15 residues. CDR3 protein: CASSVVAGGQGEQYF. The CDR3 DNA reads TGTGCCAGCAGTGTTGTGGCGGGAGGGCAAGGCGAGCAGTACTTC.

This clonotype was observed at least ten times. The rearrangement joins TRBV11-2 to TRBJ1-2; 9 bases match TRBD1. From germline, CDR1 is SGHAT and CDR2 FQNNGV. This CDR3 comprises 17 residues. The V gene end was trimmed by 2 bases and the J gene end by 3 bases; junction bases not matched to a gene: 10. The CDR3 nucleotides read TGTGCCAGCAGCTTAATCTCAGGACAGGGGTTTTACTATGGCTACACCTTC. Amino acid sequence: CASSLISGQGFYYGYTF.

The rearrangement links TRBV18 to TRBJ1-2; D is undetermined. V was cut by 4 bases and J by 4 bases, with 22 bases left in between. Germline V gene data show CDR1 as KGHSH and CDR2 as LQKENI. CDR3 length: 17 residues. The CDR3 sequence: CASSLEEPGNVFYGYTF. CDR3 sequence (DNA): TGTGCCAGCTCACTTGAAGAGCCGGGAAACGTGTTCTATGGCTACACCTTC.

Only a few counts were recorded for this clonotype. This rearrangement joins TRBV4-1 to TRBJ1-1; D possibly corresponds to TRBD1 (6 bases). Germline V gives CDR1 MGHRA, CDR2 YSYEKL. CDR3 size: 17 residues. Trimming took 0 bases from V and 5 from J, leaving 19 bases between them. CDR3 nucleotides: TGCGCCAGCAGCCAAGACCAGGAAACAGGGTTGTTTACTGAAGCTTTCTTT. As protein: CASSQDQETGLFTEAFF.

Of note for this clonotype: A much more abundant neighbour one base away suggests this may be a read error. The chain has TRBV7-9 and TRBJ2-7, with D possibly matching TRBD1 (6 bases). CDR3 length: 14 residues. In germline, CDR1 is SEHNR, CDR2 FQNEAQ (reference sequence). V dropped 5 bases and J dropped 3 bases, with 14 bases sitting between them. CDR3 residues: CASSLRTEFYEQYF. The CDR3 DNA follows: TGTGCCAGCAGCCTGCGGACAGAATTCTACGAGCAGTACTTC.

The gene calls are TRBV2 and TRBJ2-1, with 7 bases that match TRBD2. J was trimmed by 9 bases and V by 1 base; bases with no gene match: 9. The V gene's germline CDR1 is SNHLY and CDR2 FYNNEI. This CDR3 contains 15 residues. CDR3 sequence: CASSEVGGRRVEQFF. Written as DNA, the CDR3 is TGTGCCAGCAGTGAAGTGGGAGGGCGTAGGGTTGAGCAGTTCTTC.

This clonotype was seen more than once but under ten times. V gene TRBV28 combines with J gene TRBJ2-2; D is tentatively TRBD1 or TRBD2 (7 bases each). Trimming took 6 bases from V and 2 from J, leaving 10 bases between them. Germline V CDR1 and CDR2: MDHEN, SYDVKM. The CDR3 length is 14 residues. CDR3 amino acids: CASSRGGNTGELFF. The CDR3, as DNA: TGTGCCAGCAGCAGGGGGGGCAACACCGGGGAGCTGTTTTTT. The full variable domain, with the rest looked up from reference TRBV28 and TRBJ2-2, is DVKVTQSSRYLVKRTGEKVFLECVQDMDHENMFWYRQDPGLGLRLIYFSYDVKMKEKGDIPEGYSVSREKKERFSLILESASTNQTSMYLCASSRGGNTGELFFGEGSRLTVL.

The chain combines TRBV18 with TRBJ2-5, with D tentatively TRBD2 (5 bases). Germline CDR1 is KGHSH and CDR2 is LQKENI. The CDR3 has 15 residues. Between the trimmed V and J ends, which lost 5 bases and 2 bases, there was a span of 15 bases. CDR3 loop: CASSGLRARQETQYF. DNA for the CDR3: TGTGCCAGCTCAGGTTTGCGGGCCCGACAAGAGACCCAGTACTTC.

V and J are TRBV2 and TRBJ1-3, with D tentatively TRBD1 (6 bases). Trimming cost V 1 base and J 1 base, with 11 bases left between them. The CDR3 has 16 amino acids. From germline, CDR1 is SNHLY and CDR2 FYNNEI. Here the CDR3 DNA reads TGTGCCAGCAGTGAAGAGGGGGGAAGGTCTGGAAACACCATATATTTT. This translates into CASSEEGGRSGNTIYF.

This clonotype turned up a few times. This rearrangement joins TRBV19 to TRBJ1-2; D not certain. Germline V CDR1 and CDR2: LNHDA, SQIVND (reference sequence). The CDR3 spans 15 residues. V was shortened by 3 bases and J by 6 bases, with 17 bases between the two germline ends. Here the CDR3 reads CASSISWNAADGYTF. CDR3 DNA: TGTGCCAGTAGTATTTCATGGAACGCGGCTGATGGCTACACCTTC.

This clonotype was recorded a few times. CDR3 nucleotide sequence: TGTGCCAGCACCCGGGCCGGGAGCCTGTACAAGCAGTACTTC. As protein: CASTRAGSLYKQYF. The rearrangement uses TRBV28 and TRBJ2-7, with D perhaps TRBD2 (6 bases). The CDR3 extends over 14 amino acids. Trimming left V 7 bases short and J 8 bases short, with 21 bases between. From germline, CDR1 is MDHEN and CDR2 SYDVKM.

About this clonotype itself: A read error may account for a junction end that differs from germline. The rearrangement uses TRBV28 and TRBJ2-3; no definite D call. This CDR3 has 12 amino acids. The germline CDR1 and CDR2 sequences are MDHEN and SYDVKM. CDR3 bases: TGTGCCAGCAGTTTGGAAGGTAATACGCAATATTTT. Amino acid sequence: CASSLEGNTQYF.

This clonotype was seen repeatedly, ten times or more. The J gene is TRBJ1-5, the V gene TRBV2; possibly TRBD1 for D (5 bases). V was shortened by 6 bases and J by 7 bases, with 13 bases between the two germline ends. The CDR3 sequence is 13 residues long. Germline values: CDR1 SNHLY, CDR2 FYNNEI. CDR3 DNA sequence: TGTGCCAGCAGGGGTCAGGGTGGACAGCCCCAGCATTTT. This translates into CASRGQGGQPQHF.

This clonotype was seen many times. J is TRBJ2-4 and V is TRBV2; D ambiguous. The CDR3 extends over 15 amino acids. The ends were cut back, 6 bases at V and 3 bases at J, with 15 bases in the middle. Germline CDR1 SNHLY, CDR2 FYNNEI. The CDR3 sequence: CASSFIGSGKNIQYF. The CDR3 DNA reads TGTGCCAGCAGCTTTATAGGGTCTGGCAAAAACATTCAGTACTTC. The full variable domain, its missing parts supplied by reference TRBV2 and TRBJ2-4, is EPEVTQTPSHQVTQMGQEVILRCVPISNHLYFYWYRQILGQKVEFLVSFYNNEISEKSEIFDDQFSVERPDGSNFTLKIRSTKLEDSAMYFCASSFIGSGKNIQYFGAGTRLSVL.

V usage is TRBV29-1 and J usage is TRBJ1-4; D is uncertain. Germline assignment: CDR1 SQVTM and CDR2 ANQGSEA. V was shortened by 4 bases and J by 4 bases, with 7 bases between the two germline ends. The CDR3 is 12 amino acids. CDR3 region: CSVVADNEKLFF. CDR3 nucleotide sequence: TGCAGCGTTGTGGCGGATAATGAAAAACTGTTTTTT.

The chain joins TRBV5-1 to TRBJ2-1; unclear D gene. Trimming stripped 1 base from V and 0 bases from J, with 11 bases between. Germline V CDR1 and CDR2: SGHRS, YFSETQ. The CDR3 covers 16 residues. The CDR3 loop is CASSLNTRHSYNEQFF. The DNA of the CDR3 is TGCGCCAGCAGCTTGAACACCCGCCACTCCTACAATGAGCAGTTCTTC.

This clonotype was seen many times. This rearrangement joins TRBV29-1 to TRBJ1-2; D gene uncertain. The V end was cut by 3 bases, the J end by 7 bases, with 18 bases between. The CDR3 extends over 14 amino acids. Germline CDR1 reads SQVTM; CDR2 reads ANQGSEA. DNA of the CDR3: TGCAGCGTTGACTTTCTGACGGACCGACCTGGCTACACCTTC. Translation gives CSVDFLTDRPGYTF.

This clonotype was seen a handful of times. The chain is built from TRBV5-1 and TRBJ2-7; no definite D call. The germline V and J ends were trimmed by 4 bases and 7 bases, with 18 bases remaining between them. Germline V gene data show CDR1 as SGHRS and CDR2 as YFSETQ. CDR3 length equals 14 residues. This CDR3 reads CASSGWSAPREQYF. As DNA, the CDR3 is TGCGCCAGCAGCGGGTGGAGTGCGCCCAGGGAGCAGTACTTC. The entire variable domain, with the rest obtained from reference TRBV5-1 and TRBJ2-7, is as follows: KAGVTQTPRYLIKTRGQQVTLSCSPISGHRSVSWYQQTPGQGLQFLFEYFSETQRNKGNFPGRFSGRQFSNSRSEMNVSTLELGDSALYLCASSGWSAPREQYFGPGTRLTVT.

The gene calls are TRBV11-3 and TRBJ2-4; no reliable D call. V gave up 5 bases and J gave up 0 bases, with 8 bases separating them. Per the germline V gene, CDR1 is SGHNT and CDR2 is YENEEA. This CDR3 is 14 amino acids long. The CDR3 here is CASSGFLAKNIQYF. Written as DNA, the CDR3 is TGTGCCAGCAGCGGATTTCTAGCCAAAAACATTCAGTACTTC.

This chain links TRBV2 with TRBJ2-3; 10 nucleotides match TRBD2. The V gene end was trimmed by 6 bases and the J gene end by 4 bases; junction bases not matched to a gene: 7. CDR3 length: 15 amino acids. Germline assignment: CDR1 SNHLY and CDR2 FYNNEI. The DNA for the CDR3 is TGTGCCAGCAGCCGACGCCTAGCGGGAGCAGATACGCAGTATTTT. Translating it yields CASSRRLAGADTQYF.

V gene TRBV7-2 combines with J gene TRBJ2-7, with 11 bases lining up with TRBD2. Germline V lookup: CDR1 SGHTA, CDR2 FQGNSA. The CDR3 loop spans 16 amino acids. The V and J ends lost 5 bases and 3 bases, in that order; junction bases with no gene match: 9. CDR3 protein: CASSMTGLAGNYEQYF. The DNA for the CDR3 is TGTGCCAGCAGCATGACCGGACTAGCGGGTAACTACGAGCAGTACTTC.